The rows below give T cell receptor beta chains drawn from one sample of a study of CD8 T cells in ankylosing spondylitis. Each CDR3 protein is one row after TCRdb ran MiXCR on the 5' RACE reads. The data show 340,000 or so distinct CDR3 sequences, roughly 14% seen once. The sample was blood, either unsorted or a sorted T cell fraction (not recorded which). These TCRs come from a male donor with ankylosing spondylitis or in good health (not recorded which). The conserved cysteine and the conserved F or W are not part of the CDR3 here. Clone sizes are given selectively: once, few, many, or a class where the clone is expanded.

CDR3 protein: ASSPRGLDYGYT; V gene: TRBV3-1; J gene: TRBJ1-2; clone size: many
CDR3 protein: ASSLLSGANQPQH; V gene: TRBV28; J gene: TRBJ1-5; clone size: -
CDR3 protein: ASSIDTTGELF; V gene: TRBV19; J gene: TRBJ2-2; clone size: -
CDR3 protein: ASSLGQGDS; V gene: TRBV5-6; J gene: TRBJ1-1; clone size: few
CDR3 protein: ASSEGEAKNIQY; V gene: TRBV18; J gene: TRBJ2-4; clone size: few
CDR3 protein: ASSFQGRTDTQY; V gene: TRBV5-1; J gene: TRBJ2-3; clone size: -
CDR3 protein: ASSQGLLPSYEQY; V gene: TRBV3-1; J gene: TRBJ2-7; clone size: few
CDR3 protein: ASSVGAEPNTEAF; V gene: TRBV9; J gene: TRBJ1-1; clone size: -
CDR3 protein: SGGRGAGGTDTQY; V gene: TRBV20-1; J gene: TRBJ2-3; clone size: -
CDR3 protein: ATSKTGIGYT; V gene: TRBV15; J gene: TRBJ1-2; clone size: -
CDR3 protein: ASSLRNTEAF; V gene: TRBV12-3/TRBV12-4; J gene: TRBJ1-1; clone size: many
CDR3 protein: ASSLRQGAPGEQF; V gene: TRBV5-1; J gene: TRBJ2-1; clone size: -
CDR3 protein: ATSREANTEAF; V gene: TRBV15; J gene: TRBJ1-1; clone size: many
CDR3 protein: SARDRSLPGAEAF; V gene: TRBV20-1; J gene: TRBJ1-1; clone size: few
CDR3 protein: ASSFRDRAGQPQH; V gene: TRBV5-6; J gene: TRBJ1-5; clone size: many
CDR3 protein: ASSSPAGGPTYEQY; V gene: TRBV5-4; J gene: TRBJ2-7; clone size: once
CDR3 protein: ASSSGAGSYEQY; V gene: TRBV5-1; J gene: TRBJ2-7; clone size: -
CDR3 protein: ASSLGAGLNTEAF; V gene: TRBV5-1; J gene: TRBJ1-1; clone size: few
CDR3 protein: ASSEDRGSPLH; V gene: TRBV7-9; J gene: TRBJ1-6; clone size: few
CDR3 protein: ASSSRGGVGGYT; V gene: TRBV12-3/TRBV12-4; J gene: TRBJ1-2; clone size: -
CDR3 protein: ASEKETQY; V gene: TRBV7-9; J gene: TRBJ2-5; clone size: few
CDR3 protein: ASSFPTEAF; V gene: TRBV7-9; J gene: TRBJ1-1; clone size: -
CDR3 protein: ASSVSGARETQY; V gene: TRBV9; J gene: TRBJ2-5; clone size: -
CDR3 protein: ASFVAVITGLTDTQY; V gene: TRBV18; J gene: TRBJ2-3; clone size: -
CDR3 protein: AGSWGRLGEQY; V gene: TRBV6-6; J gene: TRBJ2-7; clone size: -
CDR3 protein: ASSFLGGKNIQY; V gene: TRBV5-1; J gene: TRBJ2-4; clone size: many
CDR3 protein: ASSLSGTGKSYEQY; V gene: TRBV27; J gene: TRBJ2-7; clone size: many
CDR3 protein: ASSYDSTEAF; V gene: TRBV6-6; J gene: TRBJ1-1; clone size: -
CDR3 protein: ASSQDSRTYEQY; V gene: TRBV3-1; J gene: TRBJ2-7; clone size: few
CDR3 protein: ASSLPTDLTDTQY; V gene: TRBV12-3/TRBV12-4; J gene: TRBJ2-3; clone size: few
CDR3 protein: ATSRVPLAYSYNEQF; V gene: TRBV15; J gene: TRBJ2-1; clone size: -
CDR3 protein: ASSPGGTVPSNEQF; V gene: TRBV12-3/TRBV12-4; J gene: TRBJ2-1; clone size: many
CDR3 protein: ASSPPSRANEQF; V gene: TRBV12-3/TRBV12-4; J gene: TRBJ2-1; clone size: -
CDR3 protein: ASSLGGTYNEQF; V gene: TRBV7-2; J gene: TRBJ2-1; clone size: many
CDR3 protein: ASSAMNSRHTEAF; V gene: TRBV5-1; J gene: TRBJ1-1; clone size: few
CDR3 protein: ASSYSGDGYNEQF; V gene: TRBV6-5; J gene: TRBJ2-1; clone size: few
CDR3 protein: ASSLGGKVGETQY; V gene: TRBV12-3/TRBV12-4; J gene: TRBJ2-5; clone size: many
CDR3 protein: ASSHDAPYNEQF; V gene: TRBV5-1; J gene: TRBJ2-1; clone size: few
CDR3 protein: SVDIPGTSRNEQF; V gene: TRBV29-1; J gene: TRBJ2-1; clone size: few
CDR3 protein: ASSLAGTGGLETQY; V gene: TRBV7-8; J gene: TRBJ2-5; clone size: -
CDR3 protein: ARPLETQY; V gene: TRBV21-1; J gene: TRBJ2-5; clone size: -
CDR3 protein: ASTQGARETQY; V gene: TRBV12-3/TRBV12-4; J gene: TRBJ2-5; clone size: few
CDR3 protein: ASSSLNEQF; V gene: TRBV12-3/TRBV12-4; J gene: TRBJ2-1; clone size: many
CDR3 protein: SARDPWNNEVDEQF; V gene: TRBV20-1; J gene: TRBJ2-1; clone size: -
CDR3 protein: ASSQESYEQY; V gene: TRBV4-1; J gene: TRBJ2-7; clone size: -
CDR3 protein: ASSTDTGGGTGELF; V gene: TRBV5-1; J gene: TRBJ2-2; clone size: few
CDR3 protein: ASSLSYQTSTDTQY; V gene: TRBV7-2; J gene: TRBJ2-3; clone size: few
CDR3 protein: ASSFTSRDTYGYT; V gene: TRBV6-5; J gene: TRBJ1-2; clone size: -
CDR3 protein: ASSSSGTGNQPQH; V gene: TRBV28; J gene: TRBJ1-5; clone size: -
CDR3 protein: ASKGGMSEAF; V gene: TRBV25-1; J gene: TRBJ1-1; clone size: -
CDR3 protein: ASRSLAGGIITYEQY; V gene: TRBV2; J gene: TRBJ2-7; clone size: -
CDR3 protein: ASRLQGSYNEQF; V gene: TRBV5-1; J gene: TRBJ2-1; clone size: many
CDR3 protein: ASSLQEGSREQF; V gene: TRBV7-2; J gene: TRBJ2-1; clone size: few